Each of the 29 T cell receptor beta chains below was sequenced from the same sample in a study of T-cell reconstitution after alpha-beta-depleted transplantation in children. Unique molecular identifiers were built into the TCRbeta library. TCRdb ran MiXCR on the PCR reads and lists one entry per CDR3 protein. The data show about 900,000 distinct CDR3 sequences, with about 31% seen just once and under 30% held by the top ten. The specimen comprised PBMCs, mostly from graft donor cells, sampled 360 days after TCRalphabeta/CD19-depleted stem cell transplant. These receptors all come from a boy under two years old who had a stem cell transplant for SCID, so the T cells may come from the graft donor.

This clonotype was recorded once. This chain links TRBV7-2 with TRBJ2-4; a weak D match, TRBD2 (6 bases). The CDR3 is 19 residues long. Trimming removed 4 bases from V and 7 bases from J, with 29 bases in between. Germline-derived CDR1 and CDR2 are SGHTA and FQGNSA. The CDR3 DNA is TGTGCCAGCAGCTACGCTATGGGACTTTACTTCATGGGGCTTAACATTCAGTACTTC. Translating it yields CASSYAMGLYFMGLNIQYF.

The chain recombines TRBV7-2 with TRBJ2-5; 10 bases align to TRBD2. This CDR3 spans 16 amino acids. Germline V gene sequence: CDR1 SGHTA, CDR2 FQGNSA. Losses at the gene ends were 5 bases for V and 3 bases for J; bases not matched to a gene: 9. The CDR3 sequence is CASSPGTSAGEETQYF. The CDR3 region has the DNA TGTGCCAGCAGCCCAGGGACTAGCGCTGGGGAAGAGACCCAGTACTTC.

This clonotype has more than one count but fewer than ten. The genes are TRBV25-1 and TRBJ2-3; 10 positions match TRBD2. In germline, CDR1 is MGHDK, CDR2 SYGVNS. The junction had 9 bases not matched to a gene; V was cut back by 4 bases and J by 8 bases. This CDR3 has 15 residues. DNA for the CDR3: TGTGCCAGCAGTGTTAGCGGGGGGTCCGGGGGTACGCAGTATTTT. Translation gives CASSVSGGSGGTQYF.

This chain joins TRBV5-1 and TRBJ2-3; D might be TRBD1 (6 bases). Trimming took off 4 bases at V and 2 bases at J, with 17 bases between the two ends. The V gene's germline CDR1 is SGHRS and CDR2 YFSETQ. The CDR3 contains 16 residues. CDR3 nucleotides: TGCGCCAGCAGCCGTGACAGGCCAGGGTCCACAGATACGCAGTATTTT. The encoded protein is CASSRDRPGSTDTQYF.

This clonotype was seen only a few times. V is TRBV10-3 and J is TRBJ2-5; D ambiguous. The CDR3 consists of 12 residues. V was clipped by 2 bases and J by 11 bases, with 12 bases between them. The V gene's germline CDR1 is ENHRY and CDR2 SYGVKD. CDR3 bases: TGTGCCATCAGTGAGGGCCTGCCGCGGCAGTACTTC. As protein: CAISEGLPRQYF.

The chain carries TRBV9 and TRBJ2-1; unclear D gene. Germline values: CDR1 SGDLS, CDR2 YYNGEE. The CDR3 is 13 residues long. V lost 0 bases and J lost 6, with 7 bases in between. The CDR3 region is CASSVGVRNEQFF. CDR3 coding DNA: TGTGCCAGCAGCGTAGGGGTCCGCAATGAGCAGTTCTTC.

The chain joins TRBV3-1 to TRBJ2-7; D possibly corresponds to TRBD2 (7 bases). CDR3 size: 13 residues. Trimming removed 4 bases from V and 4 bases from J, with 11 bases in between. CDR1 and CDR2 from the germline V gene are LGHDT and YNNKEL (reference sequence). CDR3 DNA sequence: TGTGCCAGCAGCCGGGGGGGGCAGTACGAGCAGTACTTC. It yields the protein CASSRGGQYEQYF.

The CDR3 DNA reads TGTGCCAGCAGCTTTGGTCAGGGAATTAGTGAAGCTTTCTTT. Protein sequence: CASSFGQGISEAFF. The chain uses TRBV7-9 and TRBJ1-1, with D perhaps matching TRBD1 (5 bases). Germline V gene lookup returns CDR1 SEHNR and CDR2 FQNEAQ (reference sequence). CDR3 length: 14 residues. V was shortened by 3 bases and J by 7 bases, with 15 bases between the two germline ends.

V is TRBV2 and J is TRBJ1-4; D possibly corresponds to TRBD1 (5 bases). V shed 1 base and J shed 11 bases, with 14 bases lying between them. Germline CDR1 reads SNHLY; CDR2 reads FYNNEI. The CDR3 sequence is 14 residues long. The DNA for the CDR3 is TGTGCCAGCAGTGAAGGCAGAGAATGGGGGAAACTGTTTTTT. This translates into CASSEGREWGKLFF.

This clonotype was counted a few times. The V gene is TRBV28, the J gene TRBJ2-7; a weak D match, TRBD1 (5 bases). The CDR3 extends over 15 amino acids. Looked up from germline, CDR1 is MDHEN and CDR2 is SYDVKM. Trimming removed 4 bases from V and 1 base from J, with 14 bases in between. The CDR3 spells CASSSQTRASYEQYF. The CDR3, as DNA: TGTGCCAGCAGTTCTCAGACCAGGGCTTCCTACGAGCAGTACTTC.

This clonotype was seen only a few times. The chain has TRBV9 and TRBJ2-1; no reliable D call. CDR3 length: 15 amino acids. Germline V CDR1 and CDR2: SGDLS, YYNGEE. The ends were cut back, 0 bases at V and 0 bases at J, with 7 bases in the middle. CDR3 bases: TGTGCCAGCAGCGTAGGAGCCTCCTCCTACAATGAGCAGTTCTTC. Protein sequence: CASSVGASSYNEQFF. Supplemented by reference TRBV9 and TRBJ2-1, the full variable domain reads DSGVTQTPKHLITATGQRVTLRCSPRSGDLSVYWYQQSLDQGLQFLIQYYNGEERAKGNILERFSAQQFPDLHSELNLSSLELGDSALYFCASSVGASSYNEQFFGPGTRLTVL.

This clonotype was picked up a small number of times. CDR3 DNA: TGTGCCAGCAGTTTTCATTCCGGGACTAGCGGGTCGGTTGAGCAGTTCTTC. It encodes CASSFHSGTSGSVEQFF. The chain employs TRBV12-3 or TRBV12-4 and TRBJ2-1; 12 bases agree with TRBD2. The CDR3 sequence is 17 residues long. The ends lost 3 bases at V and 9 bases at J; junction bases unmatched: 12.

This clonotype has a handful of counts. V gene TRBV12-3 or TRBV12-4 combines with J gene TRBJ1-6; perhaps TRBD1 as D (5 bases). Trimming shortened V by 3 bases and J by 17 bases, and 14 bases separated the two germline ends. This CDR3 has 12 residues. Written as DNA, the CDR3 is TGTGCCAGCAGTTTTAACACCAACAGGATCCACTTT. It translates to CASSFNTNRIHF.

V gene TRBV7-3 combines with J gene TRBJ2-1; D gene unclear. This CDR3 comprises 13 residues. V gave up 0 bases and J gave up 9 bases, with 9 bases separating them. CDR1 and CDR2 (germline): SGHTA, FQGTGA. The CDR3 bases are TGTGCCAGCAGCTTAACGTCGGATCGTGAGCAGTTCTTC. It is translated as CASSLTSDREQFF. The whole variable domain, filled in from reference TRBV7-3 and TRBJ2-1, reads GAGVSQTPSNKVTEKGKYVELRCDPISGHTALYWYRQSLGQGPEFLIYFQGTGAADDSGLPNDRFFAVRPEGSVSTLKIQRTERGDSAVYLCASSLTSDREQFFGPGTRLTVL.

V and J are TRBV29-1 and TRBJ2-2; D possibly corresponds to TRBD2 (5 bases). Trimming took 5 bases from V and 1 from J, leaving 8 bases between them. Looked up from germline, CDR1 is SQVTM and CDR2 is ANQGSEA. This CDR3 spans 13 amino acids. DNA for the CDR3: TGCAGCGTTTTGGGGAGGAACACCGGGGAGCTGTTTTTT. Protein: CSVLGRNTGELFF.

This chain connects TRBV11-1 to TRBJ2-2; TRBD1 matches 8 bases. CDR1 SGHAT and CDR2 FQDESV come from the germline V gene (reference sequence). The CDR3 loop spans 18 amino acids. Unmatched junction bases numbered 15, after V lost 3 bases and J lost 6 bases. CDR3 sequence: CASSLVVLDRVIAGELFF. The CDR3 region has the DNA TGTGCCAGCAGCTTGGTCGTCCTGGACAGGGTGATCGCCGGGGAGCTGTTTTTT. The variable domain in full, with the rest retrieved from reference TRBV11-1 and TRBJ2-2, is EAEVAQSPRYKITEKSQAVAFWCDPISGHATLYWYRQILGQGPELLVQFQDESVVDDSQLPKDRFSAERLKGVDSTLKIQPAELGDSAMYLCASSLVVLDRVIAGELFFGEGSRLTVL.

The sample holds a few counts of this clonotype. The chain recombines TRBV9 with TRBJ2-3; TRBD1 is a possible D gene (5 bases). Germline assignment: CDR1 SGDLS and CDR2 YYNGEE. The CDR3 has 13 amino acids. Deletions cut 4 bases from V and 8 bases from J, with 14 bases between. In DNA, the CDR3 is TGTGCCAGCAGCCCCAGGGCCTCGGGTACGCAGTATTTT. It codes for CASSPRASGTQYF.

This clonotype was found a few times. The rearrangement uses TRBV12-3 or TRBV12-4 and TRBJ1-2; unclear D gene. V gave up 4 bases and J gave up 4 bases, with 4 bases separating them. The CDR3 is 11 amino acids. Written as DNA, the CDR3 is TGTGCCAGCAGTTCCTTCTATGGCTACACCTTC. Protein sequence: CASSSFYGYTF.

This clonotype was counted at least ten times. One junction end does not reproduce the germline sequence, and a read error may be involved. The chain joins TRBV5-1 to TRBJ2-5; maybe TRBD1 (7 bases). This CDR3 spans 15 amino acids. Germline CDR1 SGHRS, CDR2 YFSETQ. The CDR3 is CASSLVAGGQETQYF. The CDR3 bases are TGTGCCAGCAGCTTAGTGGCAGGGGGGCAAGAGACCCAGTACTTC.

This clonotype has a handful of counts. The chain employs TRBV18 and TRBJ2-7; no reliable D call. This CDR3 has 12 residues. Deletions cut 1 base from V and 5 bases from J, with 6 bases between. CDR1 and CDR2 from the germline V gene are KGHSH and LQKENI. CDR3 residues: CASSPLEHEQYF. In DNA form, the CDR3 reads TGTGCCAGCTCACCACTGGAGCACGAGCAGTACTTC.

The sample holds a few counts of this clonotype. The V call is TRBV4-2, the J call TRBJ2-2, with 10 bases matching TRBD2. The CDR3 is 16 residues long. V dropped 5 bases and J dropped 4; count of bases not matched to a gene: 7. Germline V gene data show CDR1 as LGHNA and CDR2 as YNFKEQ. This chain's CDR3 is CASSGSGGRSTGELFF. CDR3 bases: TGTGCCAGCAGCGGTAGCGGGGGGAGAAGCACCGGGGAGCTGTTTTTT.

This clonotype was seen more than once but under ten times. V and J are TRBV2 and TRBJ2-7, with TRBD1 identical over 11 bases. Per the germline V gene, CDR1 is SNHLY and CDR2 is FYNNEI. With V trimmed by 1 base and J by 1 base, 18 bases remained unmatched. This CDR3 has 21 amino acids. CDR3 sequence (DNA): TGTGCCAGCAGTGAAGAGGTCGCCGTGGGACAGGGGGGAAAAGATTCCTACGAGCAGTACTTC. This translates into CASSEEVAVGQGGKDSYEQYF.

There are many counts of this clonotype. CDR3 nucleotides: TGTGCCAGCAGTGAGGGTGGGACAGGGGGAAAGACCCAGTACTTC. Residues: CASSEGGTGGKTQYF. V and J are TRBV25-1 and TRBJ2-5, with 11 bases that match TRBD1. The CDR3 runs to 15 residues. V shed 3 bases, J shed 6 bases, and the junction held 6 bases outside the gene matches. CDR1 is MGHDK and CDR2 is SYGVNS in the germline V gene.

For the CDR3, the DNA is TGTGCCAGCAGTTTGTCAGGGGATCTTATCTACGAGCAGTACTTC. Amino acids: CASSLSGDLIYEQYF. This chain uses TRBV27 with TRBJ2-7, with a weak D call TRBD1 (6 bases). V was clipped by 3 bases and J by 3 bases, with 15 bases between them. Germline assignment: CDR1 MNHEY and CDR2 SMNVEV (reference sequence). This CDR3 contains 15 residues.

The chain couples TRBV9 to TRBJ2-2; 8 bases fit TRBD1. This CDR3 is built from 17 residues. The ends lost 4 bases at V and 4 bases at J; junction bases unmatched: 12. Per the germline V gene, CDR1 is SGDLS and CDR2 is YYNGEE. The CDR3 sequence: CASSPRSGTGFTGELFF. The CDR3 nucleotides are TGTGCCAGCAGCCCACGATCCGGGACAGGCTTCACCGGGGAGCTGTTTTTT.

This chain uses TRBV15 with TRBJ1-3; tentatively, D is TRBD1 (5 bases). The CDR3 is 16 residues long. Germline-derived CDR1 and CDR2 are LNHNV and YYDKDF (reference sequence). V was cut by 5 bases and J by 4 bases, with 18 bases left in between. The CDR3 loop is CATSPLRGRGGNTIYF. As DNA, the CDR3 is TGTGCCACCAGCCCCCTCCGGGGCCGGGGCGGAAACACCATATATTTT. The variable domain in full, completed from reference TRBV15 and TRBJ1-3, reads DAMVIQNPRYQVTQFGKPVTLSCSQTLNHNVMYWYQQKSSQAPKLLFHYYDKDFNNEADTPDNFQSRRPNTSFCFLDIRSPGLGDTAMYLCATSPLRGRGGNTIYFGEGSWLTVV.

The sample holds many counts of this clonotype. The chain is built from TRBV5-1 and TRBJ2-1; either TRBD1 or TRBD2 may fit D (5 bases each). Trimming removed 7 bases from V and 5 bases from J, with 13 bases in between. The length of the CDR3 is 13 residues. The V gene's germline CDR1 is SGHRS and CDR2 YFSETQ. The CDR3: CASRGRSNNEQFF. CDR3 coding DNA: TGCGCCAGCCGGGGCAGAAGTAACAATGAGCAGTTCTTC. Supplemented by reference TRBV5-1 and TRBJ2-1, the full variable domain reads KAGVTQTPRYLIKTRGQQVTLSCSPISGHRSVSWYQQTPGQGLQFLFEYFSETQRNKGNFPGRFSGRQFSNSRSEMNVSTLELGDSALYLCASRGRSNNEQFFGPGTRLTVL.

A few counts support this clonotype. The J gene is TRBJ2-5, the V gene TRBV20-1; D gene ambiguous. Trimming left V 0 bases short and J 3 bases short, with 8 bases between. This CDR3 has 13 residues. CDR1 DFQATT and CDR2 SNEGSKA come from the germline V gene (reference sequence). CDR3 loop: CSARDFRKETQYF. The CDR3, as DNA: TGCAGTGCTAGAGATTTCCGAAAAGAGACCCAGTACTTC.

The rearrangement joins TRBV20-1 to TRBJ2-1; D perhaps matches TRBD1 (5 bases). Trimming removed 6 bases from V and 0 bases from J, with 18 bases in between. The CDR3 length is 16 residues. Germline lookup yields CDR1 DFQATT and CDR2 SNEGSKA (reference sequence). This CDR3 is CSAPNPLGVSYNEQFF. CDR3 in DNA: TGCAGTGCCCCAAACCCCTTAGGGGTCTCCTACAATGAGCAGTTCTTC.